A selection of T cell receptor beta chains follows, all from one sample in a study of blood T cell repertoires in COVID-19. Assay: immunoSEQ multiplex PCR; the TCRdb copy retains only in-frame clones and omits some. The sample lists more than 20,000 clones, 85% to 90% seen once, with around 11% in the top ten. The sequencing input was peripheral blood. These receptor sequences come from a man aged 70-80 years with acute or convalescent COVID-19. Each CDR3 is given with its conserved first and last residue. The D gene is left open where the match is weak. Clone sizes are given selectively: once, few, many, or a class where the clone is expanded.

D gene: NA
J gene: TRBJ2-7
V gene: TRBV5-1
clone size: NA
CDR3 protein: CASSLEGTSSEQYF
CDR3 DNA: TGCGCCAGCAGCTTGGAAGGGACTTCATCCGAGCAGTACTTC

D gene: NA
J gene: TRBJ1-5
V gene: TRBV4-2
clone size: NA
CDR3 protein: CASSQASGDQPQHF
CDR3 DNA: TGTGCCAGCAGCCAAGCTTCGGGGGATCAGCCCCAGCATTTT

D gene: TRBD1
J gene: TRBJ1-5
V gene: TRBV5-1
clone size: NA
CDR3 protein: CASSLGTGGGQPQHF
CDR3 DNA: TGCGCCAGCAGCTTGGGGACAGGGGGCGGTCAGCCCCAGCATTTT

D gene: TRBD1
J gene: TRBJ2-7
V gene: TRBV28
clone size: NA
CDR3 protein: CASSFPDRPGEQYF
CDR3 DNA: TGTGCCAGCAGTTTCCCGGACAGGCCGGGGGAGCAGTACTTC

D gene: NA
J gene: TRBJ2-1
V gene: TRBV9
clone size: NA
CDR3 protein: CASSVTSVYNEQFF
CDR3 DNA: TGTGCCAGCAGCGTAACCAGCGTCTACAATGAGCAGTTCTTC

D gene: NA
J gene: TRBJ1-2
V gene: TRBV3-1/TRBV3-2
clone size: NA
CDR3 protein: CASSQDNRIAGYTF
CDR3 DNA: TGTGCCAGCAGCCAAGATAACCGCATAGCTGGCTACACCTTC

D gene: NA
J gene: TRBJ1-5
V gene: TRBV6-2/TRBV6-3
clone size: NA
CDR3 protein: CASSYGQGRDQPQHF
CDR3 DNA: TGTGCCAGCAGTTACGGTCAGGGGAGGGATCAGCCCCAGCATTTT

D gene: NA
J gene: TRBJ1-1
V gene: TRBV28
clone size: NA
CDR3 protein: CASSLWVEDTEAFF
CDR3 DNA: TGTGCCAGCAGTTTATGGGTGGAGGACACTGAAGCTTTCTTT

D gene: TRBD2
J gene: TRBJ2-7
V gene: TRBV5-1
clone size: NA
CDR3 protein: CASSPTSGSYEQYF
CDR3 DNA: TGCGCCAGCAGCCCGACTAGCGGCTCCTACGAGCAGTACTTC

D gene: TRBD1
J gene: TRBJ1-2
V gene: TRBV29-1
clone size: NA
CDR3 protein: CSAHSQGARGYGYTF
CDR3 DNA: TGCAGCGCGCACAGTCAGGGGGCGCGGGGCTATGGCTACACCTTC

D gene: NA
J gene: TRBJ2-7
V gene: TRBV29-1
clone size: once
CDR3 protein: CSVGQGSYEQYF
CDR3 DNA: TGCAGCGTTGGCCAGGGATCATACGAGCAGTACTTC

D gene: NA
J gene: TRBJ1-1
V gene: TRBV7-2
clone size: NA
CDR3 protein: CASSLATGANTEAFF
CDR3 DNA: TGTGCCAGCAGCTTAGCGACGGGAGCGAACACTGAAGCTTTCTTT

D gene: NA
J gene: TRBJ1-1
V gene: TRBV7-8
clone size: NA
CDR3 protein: CASSLPGLEAFF
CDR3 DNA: TGTGCCAGCAGCTTACCGGGTTTGGAAGCTTTCTTT

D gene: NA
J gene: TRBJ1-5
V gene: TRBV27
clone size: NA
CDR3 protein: CASSLFTGDSNQPQHF
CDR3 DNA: TGTGCCAGCAGTTTATTTACAGGTGATAGCAATCAGCCCCAGCATTTT

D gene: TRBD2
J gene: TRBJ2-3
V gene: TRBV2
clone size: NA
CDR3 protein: CASSEGLAGGLSTQYF
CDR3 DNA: TGTGCCAGCAGCGAAGGACTAGCGGGAGGGCTGAGTACGCAGTATTTT

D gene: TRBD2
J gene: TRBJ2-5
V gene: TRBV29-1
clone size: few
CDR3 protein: CSVEGTVLTSGTQETQYF
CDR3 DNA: TGCAGCGTTGAGGGGACAGTCCTGACTAGCGGGACTCAAGAGACCCAGTACTTC

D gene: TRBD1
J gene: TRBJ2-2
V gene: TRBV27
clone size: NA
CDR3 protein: CASSFSGTGPTGELFF
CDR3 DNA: TGTGCCAGCAGTTTTTCCGGGACAGGGCCCACCGGGGAGCTGTTTTTT

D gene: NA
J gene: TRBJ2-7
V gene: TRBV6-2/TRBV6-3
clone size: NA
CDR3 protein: CASSAADTLRHYEQYF
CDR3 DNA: TGTGCCAGCAGTGCGGCGGACACCCTCCGCCACTACGAGCAGTACTTC

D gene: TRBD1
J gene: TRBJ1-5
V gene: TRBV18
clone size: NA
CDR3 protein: CASSPGQGPTNDSNQPQHF
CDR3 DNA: TGTGCCAGCTCACCTGGACAGGGCCCTACGAATGATAGCAATCAGCCCCAGCATTTT

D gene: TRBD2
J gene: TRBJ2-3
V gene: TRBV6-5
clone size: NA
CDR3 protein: CASSYRAGGPDTQYF
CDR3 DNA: TGTGCCAGCAGTTACAGAGCGGGAGGGCCAGATACGCAGTATTTT

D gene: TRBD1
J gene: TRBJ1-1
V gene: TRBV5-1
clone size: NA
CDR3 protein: CASELEGQGYTEAFF
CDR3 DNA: TGCGCCAGCGAACTTGAAGGACAGGGTTACACTGAAGCTTTCTTT

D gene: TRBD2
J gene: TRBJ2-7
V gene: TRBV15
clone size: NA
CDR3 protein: CATSRDSGDRQYF
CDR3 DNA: TGTGCCACCAGCAGAGATAGCGGGGATCGGCAGTACTTC

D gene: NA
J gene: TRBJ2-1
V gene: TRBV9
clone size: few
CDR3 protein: CASSVVDSNEQFF
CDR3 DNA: TGTGCCAGCAGCGTAGTAGACAGCAATGAGCAGTTCTTC

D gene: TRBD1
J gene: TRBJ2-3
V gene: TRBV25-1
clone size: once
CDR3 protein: CASSGGQRTQYF
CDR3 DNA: TGTGCCAGCAGTGGGGGACAGCGTACGCAGTATTTT

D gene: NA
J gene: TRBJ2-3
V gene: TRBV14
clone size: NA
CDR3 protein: CASSQGERDTQYF
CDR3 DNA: TGTGCCAGCAGCCAAGGGGAGAGGGATACGCAGTATTTT

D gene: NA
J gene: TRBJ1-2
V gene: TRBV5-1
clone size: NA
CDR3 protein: CASSSTGANYGYTF
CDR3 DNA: TGCGCCAGCAGCTCAACAGGAGCTAACTATGGCTACACCTTC

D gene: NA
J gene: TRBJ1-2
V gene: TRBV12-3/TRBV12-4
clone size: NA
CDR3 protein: CASRLEEGGYTF
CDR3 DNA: TGTGCCAGCAGGCTTGAGGAGGGTGGCTACACCTTC

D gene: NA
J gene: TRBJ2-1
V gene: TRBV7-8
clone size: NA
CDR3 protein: CASSFRVDSYNEQFF
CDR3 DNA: TGTGCCAGCAGCTTTCGGGTGGACTCCTACAATGAGCAGTTCTTC

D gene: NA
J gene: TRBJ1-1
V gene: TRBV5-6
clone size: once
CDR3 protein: CASSFGRGDTEAFF
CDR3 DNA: TGTGCCAGCAGCTTTGGCAGGGGCGACACTGAAGCTTTCTTT

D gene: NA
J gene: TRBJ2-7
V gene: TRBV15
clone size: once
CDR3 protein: CATSRVTPPYEQYF
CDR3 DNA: TGTGCCACCAGCAGAGTTACACCTCCCTACGAGCAGTACTTC

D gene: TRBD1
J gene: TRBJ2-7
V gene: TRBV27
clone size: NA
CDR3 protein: CASSPGQSYEQYF
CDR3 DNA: TGTGCCAGCAGTCCGGGACAGTCCTACGAGCAGTACTTC

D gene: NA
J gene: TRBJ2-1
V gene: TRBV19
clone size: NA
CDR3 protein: CASSIWSGLPYNEQFF
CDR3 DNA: TGTGCCAGTAGTATCTGGTCGGGATTGCCCTACAATGAGCAGTTCTTC

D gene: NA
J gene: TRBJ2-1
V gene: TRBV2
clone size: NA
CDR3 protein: CASSVLQDPNEQFF
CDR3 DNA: TGTGCCAGCAGTGTCCTACAGGACCCCAATGAGCAGTTCTTC

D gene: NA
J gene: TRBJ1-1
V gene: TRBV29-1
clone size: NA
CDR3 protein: CSVAGGTPASEAFF
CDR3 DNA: TGCAGCGTTGCCGGGGGGACCCCCGCGTCTGAAGCTTTCTTT

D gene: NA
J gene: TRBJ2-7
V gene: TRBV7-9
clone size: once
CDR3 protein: CASSLAMSGVLTYEQYF
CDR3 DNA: TGTGCCAGCAGCTTAGCGATGTCAGGGGTTCTCACCTACGAGCAGTACTTC

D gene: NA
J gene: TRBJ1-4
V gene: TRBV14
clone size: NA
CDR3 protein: CASSHLPNEKLFF
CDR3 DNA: TGTGCCAGCAGCCACCTACCTAATGAAAAACTGTTTTTT

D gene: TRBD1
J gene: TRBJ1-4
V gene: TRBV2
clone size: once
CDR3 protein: CASSQQGDNEKLFF
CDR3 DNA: TGTGCCAGCAGTCAACAGGGGGATAATGAAAAACTGTTTTTT

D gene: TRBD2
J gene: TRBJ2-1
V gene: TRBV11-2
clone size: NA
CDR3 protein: CASSSGLPEAYNEQFF
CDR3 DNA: TGTGCCAGCAGCTCGGGACTACCCGAGGCATACAATGAGCAGTTCTTC

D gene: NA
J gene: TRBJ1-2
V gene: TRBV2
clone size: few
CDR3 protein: CASRESRGSLDGYTF
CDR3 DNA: TGTGCCAGCAGAGAGAGCAGGGGAAGCTTGGATGGCTACACCTTC

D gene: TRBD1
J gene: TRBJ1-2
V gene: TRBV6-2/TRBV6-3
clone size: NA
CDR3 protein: CASSWTGRNFNYGYTF
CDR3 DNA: TGTGCCAGCAGTTGGACAGGCCGCAATTTTAACTATGGCTACACCTTC